This TCR beta chain was captured in a study of memory CD4+ T cells and cytomegalovirus serostatus. Overall study context: Of the healthy Belgian adults, eight or nine were CMV seropositive and around 22 seronegative.

Study-level points and caveats: Suggested: most of the CMV-linked TCR signature lies in CD4+ memory cells. Median bootstrapped AUC for CMV status was just over 0.94 originally, approximately 0.93 US-trained.

The V gene's germline CDR1 is SNHLY and CDR2 FYNNEI. The CDR3 has 14 residues. Deletions cut 0 bases from V and 9 bases from J, with 12 bases between. Authors' data handling: After removing out-of-frame reads, approximately 2.2 million distinct TCRbeta sequences remained. Using immunoSEQ multiplex PCR, the repertoire was profiled, and TCRdb retains in-frame clones only, with some absent. V and J calls and clone size are those listed in that table; D and trimming were worked out from the DNA. In the table there are 70,000 or so clones, 60% to 80% of which are singletons. Single viable CD3+CD4+CD8-CD45RO+ cells were sorted as the memory CD4+ T cells. In the case of this clone: Its antigen is as yet unknown.

The rearrangement joins TRBV2 to TRBJ1-5; TRBD1 is a possible D gene (5 bases). This receptor was taken from an adult in good health and CMV-seropositive. The sample taken for sequencing was memory CD4+ T cells from blood. DNA for the CDR3: TGTGCCAGCAGTGAAGCGCGGGACCGCGGGCCCCAGCATTTT. It codes for CASSEARDRGPQHF.